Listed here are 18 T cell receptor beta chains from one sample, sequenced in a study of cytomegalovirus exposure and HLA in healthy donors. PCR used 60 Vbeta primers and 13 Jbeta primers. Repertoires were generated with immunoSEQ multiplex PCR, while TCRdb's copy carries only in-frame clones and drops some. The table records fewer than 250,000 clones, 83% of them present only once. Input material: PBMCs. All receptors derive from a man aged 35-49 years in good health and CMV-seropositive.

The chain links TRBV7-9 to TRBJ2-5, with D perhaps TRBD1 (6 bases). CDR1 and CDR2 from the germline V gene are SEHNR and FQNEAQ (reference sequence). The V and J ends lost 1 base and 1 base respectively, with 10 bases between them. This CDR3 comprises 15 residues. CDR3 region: CASSLVPTGQETQYF. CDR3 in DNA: TGTGCCAGCAGCTTAGTTCCGACAGGCCAAGAGACCCAGTACTTC.

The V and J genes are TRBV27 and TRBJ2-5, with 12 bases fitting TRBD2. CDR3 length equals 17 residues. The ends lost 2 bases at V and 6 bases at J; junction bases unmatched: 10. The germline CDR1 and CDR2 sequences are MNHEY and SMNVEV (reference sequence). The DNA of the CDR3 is TGTGCCAGCAGTTTACGGCCGAGACTAGCGGGAGCGAAGACCCAGTACTTC. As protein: CASSLRPRLAGAKTQYF.

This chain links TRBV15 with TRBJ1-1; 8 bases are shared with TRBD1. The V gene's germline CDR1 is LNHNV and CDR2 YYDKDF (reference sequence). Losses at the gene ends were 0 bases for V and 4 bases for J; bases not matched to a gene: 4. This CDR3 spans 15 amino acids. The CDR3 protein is CATSRDYTGGTEAFF. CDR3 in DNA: TGTGCCACCAGCAGAGATTATACAGGGGGCACTGAAGCTTTCTTT.

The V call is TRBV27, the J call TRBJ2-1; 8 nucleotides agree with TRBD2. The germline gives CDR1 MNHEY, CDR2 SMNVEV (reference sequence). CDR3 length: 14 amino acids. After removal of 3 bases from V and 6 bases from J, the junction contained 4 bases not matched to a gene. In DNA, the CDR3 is TGTGCCAGCAGTTTTCCCGGACTAGCCAATGAGCAGTTCTTC. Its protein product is CASSFPGLANEQFF.

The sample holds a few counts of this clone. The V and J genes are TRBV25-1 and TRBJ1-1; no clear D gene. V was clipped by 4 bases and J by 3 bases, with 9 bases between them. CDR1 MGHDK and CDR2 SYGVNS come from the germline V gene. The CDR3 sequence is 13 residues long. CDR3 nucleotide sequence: TGTGCCAGCAGTGTTGACTGGGACACTGAAGCTTTCTTT. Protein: CASSVDWDTEAFF.

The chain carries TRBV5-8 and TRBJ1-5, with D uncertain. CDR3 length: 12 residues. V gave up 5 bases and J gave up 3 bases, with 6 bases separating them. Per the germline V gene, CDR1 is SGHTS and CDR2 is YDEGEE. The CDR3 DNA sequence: TGTGCCAGCAGTTCGTACAATCAGCCCCAGCATTTT. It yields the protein CASSSYNQPQHF.

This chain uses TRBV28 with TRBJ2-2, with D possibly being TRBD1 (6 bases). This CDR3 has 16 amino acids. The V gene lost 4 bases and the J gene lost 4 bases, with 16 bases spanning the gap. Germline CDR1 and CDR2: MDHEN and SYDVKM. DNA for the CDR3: TGTGCCAGCAGTTCTTCCAGGGGCTCCATCACCGGGGAGCTGTTTTTT. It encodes CASSSSRGSITGELFF.

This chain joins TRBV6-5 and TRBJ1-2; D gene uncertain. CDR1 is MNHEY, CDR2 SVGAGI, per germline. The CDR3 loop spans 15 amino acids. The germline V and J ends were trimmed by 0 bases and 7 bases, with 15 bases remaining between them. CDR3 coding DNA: TGTGCCAGCAGTTACTCAGGAGGCGGAGGCCGTGGCTACACCTTC. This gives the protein CASSYSGGGGRGYTF.

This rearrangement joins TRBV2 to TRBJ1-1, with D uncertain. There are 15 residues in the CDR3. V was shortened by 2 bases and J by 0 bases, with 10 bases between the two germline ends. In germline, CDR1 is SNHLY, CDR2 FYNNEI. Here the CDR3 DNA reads TGTGCCAGCAGTGAATTGCGGTCCGTGAACACTGAAGCTTTCTTT. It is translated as CASSELRSVNTEAFF.

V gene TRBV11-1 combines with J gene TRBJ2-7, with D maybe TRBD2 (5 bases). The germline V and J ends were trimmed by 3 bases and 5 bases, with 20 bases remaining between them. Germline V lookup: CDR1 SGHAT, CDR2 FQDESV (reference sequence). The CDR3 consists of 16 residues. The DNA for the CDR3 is TGTGCCAGCAGCTTTTCAGAGGGCCTAACGGCCGACGAGCAGTACTTC. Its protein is CASSFSEGLTADEQYF.

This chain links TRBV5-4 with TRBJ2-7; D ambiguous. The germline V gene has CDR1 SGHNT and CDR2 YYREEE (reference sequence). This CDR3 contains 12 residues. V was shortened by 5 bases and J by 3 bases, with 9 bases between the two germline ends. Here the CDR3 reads CASSSENYEQYF. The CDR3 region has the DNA TGTGCCAGCAGTTCCGAGAACTACGAGCAGTACTTC.

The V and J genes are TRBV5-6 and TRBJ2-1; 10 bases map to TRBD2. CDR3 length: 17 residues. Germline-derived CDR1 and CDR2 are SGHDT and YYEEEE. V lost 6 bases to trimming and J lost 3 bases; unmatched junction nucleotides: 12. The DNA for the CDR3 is TGTGCCAGCACCACGCTGACTAGCGGGCACCTCTACAATGAGCAGTTCTTC. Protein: CASTTLTSGHLYNEQFF.

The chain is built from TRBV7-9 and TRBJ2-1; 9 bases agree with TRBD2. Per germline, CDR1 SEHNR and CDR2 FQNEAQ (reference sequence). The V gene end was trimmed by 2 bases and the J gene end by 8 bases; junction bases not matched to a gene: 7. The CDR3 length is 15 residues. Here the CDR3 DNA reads TGTGCCAGCAGCTTAATAGCTAGCGGGACAGATGAGCAGTTCTTC. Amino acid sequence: CASSLIASGTDEQFF.

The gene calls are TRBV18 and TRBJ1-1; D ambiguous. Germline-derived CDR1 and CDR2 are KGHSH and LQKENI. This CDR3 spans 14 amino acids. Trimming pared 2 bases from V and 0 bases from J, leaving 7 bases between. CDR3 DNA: TGTGCCAGCTCACCAGGTCGGTTGAACACTGAAGCTTTCTTT. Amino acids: CASSPGRLNTEAFF. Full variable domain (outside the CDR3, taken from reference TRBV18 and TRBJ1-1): NAGVMQNPRHLVRRRGQEARLRCSPMKGHSHVYWYRQLPEEGLKFMVYLQKENIIDESGMPKERFSAEFPKEGPSILRIQQVVRGDSAAYFCASSPGRLNTEAFFGQGTRLTVV.

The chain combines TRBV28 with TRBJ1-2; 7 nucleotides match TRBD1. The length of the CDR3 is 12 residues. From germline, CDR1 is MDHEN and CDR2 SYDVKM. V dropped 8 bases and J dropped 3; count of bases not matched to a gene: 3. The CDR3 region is CASADRDYGYTF. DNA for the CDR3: TGTGCCAGCGCCGACAGGGACTATGGCTACACCTTC.

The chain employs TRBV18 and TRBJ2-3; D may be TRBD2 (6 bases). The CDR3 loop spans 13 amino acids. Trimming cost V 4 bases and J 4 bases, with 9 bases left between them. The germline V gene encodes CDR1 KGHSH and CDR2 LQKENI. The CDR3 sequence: CASSRAGPDTQYF. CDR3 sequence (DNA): TGTGCCAGCTCACGGGCGGGACCAGATACGCAGTATTTT. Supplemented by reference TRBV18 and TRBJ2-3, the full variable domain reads NAGVMQNPRHLVRRRGQEARLRCSPMKGHSHVYWYRQLPEEGLKFMVYLQKENIIDESGMPKERFSAEFPKEGPSILRIQQVVRGDSAAYFCASSRAGPDTQYFGPGTRLTVL.

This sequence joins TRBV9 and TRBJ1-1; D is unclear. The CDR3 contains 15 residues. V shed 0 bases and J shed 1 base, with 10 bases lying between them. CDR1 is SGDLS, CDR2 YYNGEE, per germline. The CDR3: CASSVAEGGNTEAFF. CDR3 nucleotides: TGTGCCAGCAGCGTAGCCGAGGGCGGGAACACTGAAGCTTTCTTT.

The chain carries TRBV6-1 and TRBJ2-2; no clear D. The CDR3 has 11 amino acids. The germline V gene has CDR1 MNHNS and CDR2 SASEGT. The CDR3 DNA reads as TGTGTACACAGCTTATCCGGGGAGCTGTTTTTT. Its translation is CVHSLSGELFF.